This entry concerns a single T cell receptor (beta chain). Different DNA sequences within this sample yield the same CDR3. This sample is part of a study of T cell responses to AZD1222 COVID-19 vaccine. Trimming removed 2 bases at V and 1 base at J, with 9 bases between. This CDR3 comprises 14 residues. From germline, CDR1 is MNHNY and CDR2 SVGAGI (reference sequence). TCRdb's table, derived via immunoSEQ multiplex PCR, lists solely in-frame clones and lacks some. The sample carries about 120,000 clones, around 93% recorded once. This receptor was obtained from an adult who received the AZD1222 COVID-19 vaccine. The material was peripheral blood, obtained 28 days after the second AZD1222 dose. The chain uses TRBV6-6 and TRBJ2-7; D call uncertain. The CDR3 DNA reads as TGTGCCAGCAGTTACGATGACACTTCCTACGAGCAGTACTTC. Its translation: CASSYDDTSYEQYF.